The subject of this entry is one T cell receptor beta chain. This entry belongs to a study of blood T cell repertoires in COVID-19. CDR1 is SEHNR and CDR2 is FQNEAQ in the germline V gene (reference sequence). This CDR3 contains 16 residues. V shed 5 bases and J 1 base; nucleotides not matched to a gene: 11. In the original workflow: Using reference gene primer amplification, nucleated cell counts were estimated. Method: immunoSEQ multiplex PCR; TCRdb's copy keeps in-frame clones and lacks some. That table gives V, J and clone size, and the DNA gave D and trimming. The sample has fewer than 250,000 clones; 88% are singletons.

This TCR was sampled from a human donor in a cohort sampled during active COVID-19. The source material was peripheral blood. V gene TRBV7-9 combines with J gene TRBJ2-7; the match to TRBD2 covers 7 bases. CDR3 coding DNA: TGTGCCAGCAGCCCACTTCCGGGGGGAAGTTCCTACGAGCAGTACTTC. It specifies CASSPLPGGSSYEQYF.